This T cell receptor beta chain originates from a study of early T cells in non-severe SARS-CoV-2 infection (dated by TCRdb to about 2021). Background on the whole study: Bulk RNA from unsorted whole blood was used for TCR sequencing, so alpha and beta chains could not be paired. What the work shows at the level of the full study, not this receptor alone: VDJdb matching was skewed toward anti-spike CD8 responses and likely underestimated virus-specific expansions, missing private and CD4 specificities.

Comment on this clonotype: It has no known antigen specificity. Since a much larger clone is just one base distant, this may be a read error.

A case-control design nested within a healthcare worker cohort in London, UK, was used, with weekly nasopharyngeal swab PCR tests and blood sampling performed. Healthcare workers were recruited between 23 and 31 March 2020, during the week of the UK lockdown, and were followed weekly for up to roughly 16 weeks. Library preparation was by 5' RACE. Sequenced using a NextSeq 500. Unique molecular identifiers were attached to individual cDNA molecules in the TCR library protocol so that sequencing error and PCR bias could be corrected. TCR alpha and beta chains were both sequenced, and the abundances of alpha and beta sequences in each sample were closely correlated with each other. The original methods were these. Decombinator V4 was used to annotate TCR sequences for V gene, J gene and CDR3. TCRs were defined as expanded if a significant change between any two time points was detected under a Poisson model with p below 0.0001. TCR abundances were normalised to the total number of TCRs sequenced per sample and expressed as counts per million. MAIT TCRs were defined by TRAV1-2 paired with TRAJ12, TRAJ20 or TRAJ33, and iNKT TCRs by TRAV10 paired with TRAJ18. VDJdb, accessed 1 November 2021, was searched for CMV, EBV and SARS-CoV-2 annotated TCRs, excluding TCRs annotated for multiple antigens. In TCRdb, the public reads were trimmed at Q25 with fastp and aligned with MiXCR, with productive beta chains retained. Records with the same CDR3 protein are collapsed into one entry carrying the most frequent genes and DNA. These V and J calls originate from TCRdb's pipeline instead of the authors' own analysis. The sample table contains around 76,000 distinct CDR3 sequences; only one count was recorded for around 11% of them. The ten largest clonotypes hold about 4.8% of the sample.

CDR1 and CDR2 (LGHDT, YNNKEL) derive from the germline V gene (reference sequence). Measured from the cysteine to the phenylalanine, the CDR3 is 14 residues long. Solely the CDR3 DNA is kept, with 42 bases framed from the first base. Trimming removed 4 bases from V and 5 bases from J, leaving 14 bases between the germline ends. Sequencing used whole blood. This chain is built from TRBV3-1 and TRBJ1-2; D gene: possibly TRBD1, on 5 matching bases. The TCR sequence derives from an adult who was a healthcare worker with PCR-confirmed SARS-CoV-2 infection or an uninfected control (not recorded which). The sequenced DNA: TGTGCCAGCAGCCCAATAACAGGCGGTTATGGCTACACCTTC. Translation gives CASSPITGGYGYTF.